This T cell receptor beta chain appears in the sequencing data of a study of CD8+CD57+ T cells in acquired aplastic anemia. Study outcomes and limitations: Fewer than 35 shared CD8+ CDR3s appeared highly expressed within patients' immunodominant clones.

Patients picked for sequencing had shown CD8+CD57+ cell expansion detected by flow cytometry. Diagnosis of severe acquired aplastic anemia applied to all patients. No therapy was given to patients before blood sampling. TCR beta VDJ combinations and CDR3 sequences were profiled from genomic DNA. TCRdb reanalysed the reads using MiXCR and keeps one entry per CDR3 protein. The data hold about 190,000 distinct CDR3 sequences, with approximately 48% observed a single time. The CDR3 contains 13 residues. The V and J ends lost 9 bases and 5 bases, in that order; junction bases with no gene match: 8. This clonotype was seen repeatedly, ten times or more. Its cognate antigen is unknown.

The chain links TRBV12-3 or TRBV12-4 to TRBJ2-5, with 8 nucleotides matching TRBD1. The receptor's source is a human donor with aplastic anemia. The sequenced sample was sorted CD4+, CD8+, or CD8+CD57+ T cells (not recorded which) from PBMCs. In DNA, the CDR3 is TGTGCCAGTACCCGGACAGGGCGCGAGACCCAGTACTTC. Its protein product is CASTRTGRETQYF.